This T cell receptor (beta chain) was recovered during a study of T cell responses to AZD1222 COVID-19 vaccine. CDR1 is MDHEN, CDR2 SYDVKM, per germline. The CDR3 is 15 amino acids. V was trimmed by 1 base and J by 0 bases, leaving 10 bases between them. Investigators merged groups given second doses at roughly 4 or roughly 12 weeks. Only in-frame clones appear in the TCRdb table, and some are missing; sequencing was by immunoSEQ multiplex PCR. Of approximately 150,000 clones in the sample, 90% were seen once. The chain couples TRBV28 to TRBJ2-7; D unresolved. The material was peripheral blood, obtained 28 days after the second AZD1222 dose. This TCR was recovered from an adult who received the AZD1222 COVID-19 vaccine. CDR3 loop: CASSLSIPSSYEQYF. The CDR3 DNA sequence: TGTGCCAGCAGTTTATCTATCCCAAGCTCCTACGAGCAGTACTTC.